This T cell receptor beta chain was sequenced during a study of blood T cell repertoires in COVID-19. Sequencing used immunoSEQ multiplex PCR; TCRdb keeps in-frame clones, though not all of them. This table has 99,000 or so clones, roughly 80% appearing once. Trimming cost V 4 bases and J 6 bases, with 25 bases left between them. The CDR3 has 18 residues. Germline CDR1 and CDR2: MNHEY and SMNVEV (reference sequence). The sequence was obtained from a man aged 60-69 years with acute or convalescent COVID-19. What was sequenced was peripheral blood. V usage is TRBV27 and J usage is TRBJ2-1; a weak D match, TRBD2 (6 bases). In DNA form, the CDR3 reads TGTGCCAGCAGTTCCCGCCACCCCATCCCAACGGAGGGCAATGAGCAGTTCTTC. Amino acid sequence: CASSSRHPIPTEGNEQFF.